The rows below give T cell receptor beta chains drawn from one sample of a study of beta chain features in type 1 diabetes. The assay was immunoSEQ multiplex PCR, and TCRdb's table has in-frame clones only and misses some. This repertoire shows hundreds of thousands of clones, 10% to 15% found once; its top ten account for about 0.02%. The sample taken for sequencing was naive CD4+ T cells from blood. These receptors all stem from a man younger than 30 with type 1 diabetes. CDR3s include the opening cysteine and the closing phenylalanine or tryptophan. The order of the fields is J gene, V gene, D gene, clone size, CDR3 protein, CDR3 DNA. The D gene is left open where the match is weak. Not all rows give a size; the values are once, few, many and, for expanded clones, a class.

>TRBJ2-1|TRBV28|.|few
CASSSAGREYNEQFF
TGTGCCAGCAGTTCCGCGGGACGGGAATACAATGAGCAGTTCTTC
>TRBJ2-4|TRBV19|TRBD1|few
CASTDRGRTGNIQYF
TGTGCCAGCACTGACAGGGGGCGCACGGGAAACATTCAGTACTTC
>TRBJ1-2|TRBV7-3|TRBD1|.
CASSLNAGGVDGYTF
TGTGCCAGCAGCTTAAACGCAGGGGGCGTAGATGGCTACACCTTC
>TRBJ2-4|TRBV5-6|.|few
CASSLRGVNSVDIQYF
TGTGCCAGCAGCTTACGCGGAGTGAACAGCGTGGACATTCAGTACTTC
>TRBJ1-6|TRBV18|.|.
CASSPLDLSNSPLHF
TGTGCCAGCTCACCACTTGACCTGAGCAATTCACCCCTCCACTTT
>TRBJ1-4|TRBV4-1|TRBD1|.
CASSQDTGRDRLFF
TGCGCCAGCAGCCAAGATACGGGCCGGGACAGACTGTTTTTT
>TRBJ1-2|TRBV27|.|few
CASRGEGQFNYGYTF
TGTGCCAGCAGGGGTGAGGGGCAATTTAACTATGGCTACACCTTC
>TRBJ1-1|TRBV7-3|TRBD1|.
CASSLTGIGTEAFF
TGTGCCAGCAGCTTGACAGGGATAGGCACTGAAGCTTTCTTT
>TRBJ1-6|TRBV6-6|TRBD1|few
CAIADRVNSPLHF
TGTGCCATTGCCGACAGGGTTAATTCACCCCTCCACTTT
>TRBJ1-2|TRBV10-3|TRBD1|.
CATRTGWDYGYTF
TGTGCCACGAGGACAGGGTGGGACTATGGCTACACCTTC
>TRBJ1-2|TRBV7-2|.|few
CASSSRGPNYGYTF
TGTGCCAGCAGCTCCCGGGGGCCTAACTATGGCTACACCTTC
>TRBJ2-5|TRBV4-1|TRBD1|few
CASSHPPRDRGKTQYF
TGCGCCAGCAGCCATCCCCCCCGGGACAGGGGTAAGACCCAGTACTTC
>TRBJ2-1|TRBV7-2|.|few
CASSLLQFF
TGTGCCAGCAGCCTCCTTCAGTTCTTC
>TRBJ1-1|TRBV5-1|.|.
CASRVEGVWNTEAFF
TGCGCCAGCAGGGTAGAGGGGGTGTGGAACACTGAAGCTTTCTTT
>TRBJ1-1|TRBV9|.|few
CASSVVAGNTEAFF
TGTGCCAGCAGCGTAGTTGCAGGGAACACTGAAGCTTTCTTT
>TRBJ1-2|TRBV6-5|.|few
CASSYLSSSYGYTF
TGTGCCAGCAGTTACCTCTCTAGTAGCTATGGCTACACCTTC
>TRBJ2-7|TRBV28|TRBD1|.
CASSRPDRVGFWDEQYF
TGTGCCAGCAGCCGACCGGACAGGGTGGGTTTTTGGGACGAGCAGTACTTC
>TRBJ2-7|TRBV13|TRBD2|few
CASSLRGESYEQYF
TGTGCCAGCAGCCTGCGGGGGGAATCCTACGAGCAGTACTTC
>TRBJ1-1|TRBV9|.|few
CASSVGGGMNTEAFF
TGTGCCAGCAGCGTAGGGGGCGGGATGAACACTGAAGCTTTCTTT
>TRBJ1-3|TRBV11-3|.|few
CASSEGRLGNTIYF
TGTGCCAGCAGCGAAGGACGGCTCGGAAACACCATATATTTT
>TRBJ2-1|TRBV30|.|.
CAWSRGTYNEQFF
TGTGCCTGGAGTAGGGGGACCTACAATGAGCAGTTCTTC
>TRBJ1-1|TRBV2|TRBD1|.
CAIRQGASPDTEAFF
TGTGCCATCCGACAGGGGGCAAGCCCCGATACTGAAGCTTTCTTT
>TRBJ1-1|TRBV18|.|few
CASSRTYRASMNTEAFF
TGTGCCAGCTCAAGGACGTACAGGGCCAGTATGAACACTGAAGCTTTCTTT
>TRBJ1-6|TRBV30|.|few
CAWKEGYSPLHF
TGTGCCTGGAAAGAGGGATATTCACCCCTCCACTTT
>TRBJ2-3|TRBV19|.|few
CASTSGGDTQYF
TGTGCCAGTACCTCAGGCGGAGATACGCAGTATTTT
>TRBJ1-2|TRBV7-9|.|.
CASSFAGSYGYTF
TGTGCCAGCAGCTTCGCCGGGTCCTATGGCTACACCTTC
>TRBJ2-1|TRBV28|.|.
CASTVPGHSYNEQFF
TGTGCCAGCACCGTACCGGGACACAGCTACAATGAGCAGTTCTTC
>TRBJ1-3|TRBV30|.|few
CAWRQNSGNTIYF
TGTGCCTGGAGGCAGAACTCTGGAAACACCATATATTTT
>TRBJ1-2|TRBV10-3|.|.
CAISESVGLEGYTF
TGTGCCATCAGTGAGTCCGTGGGTCTGGAGGGCTACACCTTC
>TRBJ2-5|TRBV7-2|TRBD2|.
CASSLGGSGGGWETQYF
TGTGCCAGCAGCTTAGGAGGTAGCGGGGGAGGATGGGAGACCCAGTACTTC
>TRBJ1-2|TRBV27|.|.
CASSLAGVNGYTF
TGTGCCAGCAGTTTAGCAGGAGTCAATGGCTACACCTTC
>TRBJ2-3|TRBV5-1|TRBD2|.
CASSFSGGGTDTQYF
TGCGCCAGCAGCTTTAGCGGGGGAGGCACAGATACGCAGTATTTT
>TRBJ2-3|TRBV2|.|few
CASSDRETDTQYF
TGTGCCAGCAGTGATAGGGAAACAGATACGCAGTATTTT
>TRBJ1-2|TRBV5-6|.|.
CASSLLGRGDYGYTF
TGTGCCAGCAGCCTGTTGGGGAGGGGCGACTATGGCTACACCTTC